Listed below are T cell receptor beta chains from one sample, sequenced in a study of blood T cell repertoires in COVID-19. Data came from immunoSEQ multiplex PCR; TCRdb stores just in-frame clones and leaves some out. The repertoire has some 340,000 clones, about 90% of them found once; the top ten carry roughly 5.3%. Sequencing input: PBMCs or T cells enriched from blood (not recorded which). The source of these receptors is a woman between 25 and 40 years old who had recovered from COVID-19. Each CDR3 is given with its conserved first and last residue.

v_gene	len	j_gene	CDR3aa
TRBV2	14	TRBJ1-6	CASSQGDHNSPLHF
TRBV3-1/TRBV3-2	15	TRBJ1-1	CASSHFGAMNTEAFF
TRBV28	12	TRBJ1-1	CASETSPTEAFF
TRBV2	12	TRBJ1-1	CASSDLGTEAFF
TRBV5-1	19	TRBJ1-1	CASSLGAQGGQRMNTEAFF
TRBV10-1	15	TRBJ2-7	CASSPKVQGAHEQYF
TRBV5-4	14	TRBJ1-1	CASSLEPGGTEAFF
TRBV3-1/TRBV3-2	15	TRBJ1-4	CASSQNPGEGEKLFF
TRBV2	14	TRBJ1-1	CASNLDSPNTEAFF
TRBV24-1	14	TRBJ2-3	CATSGGGPGDTQYF
TRBV19	16	TRBJ1-4	CASSGMWGLPNEKLFF
TRBV4-1	16	TRBJ1-2	CASSQGLRDSPRGYTF
TRBV7-2	14	TRBJ1-4	CASSLGGAGEKLFF
TRBV11-2	16	TRBJ2-2	CASSLVAGGGTGELFF
TRBV27	15	TRBJ2-1	CASSQSSGGYNEQFF
TRBV4-2	14	TRBJ1-2	CASSQNRGGYGYTF
TRBV11-2	15	TRBJ2-7	CASSLVLAGGNEQYF
TRBV19	16	TRBJ2-1	CASRSRGPSSYNEQFF
TRBV27	13	TRBJ1-2	CASSFLGGHGYTF
TRBV27	14	TRBJ1-2	CASSKQGFNYGYTF
TRBV19	16	TRBJ1-5	CASMGGAGGNNQPQHF
TRBV24-1	14	TRBJ2-3	CATSEGGRTDTQYF
TRBV19	16	TRBJ2-1	CASSIYPGLGTNEQFF
TRBV7-3	15	TRBJ2-3	CASSLSGGSTDTQYF
TRBV10-1	12	TRBJ2-3	CASSNTRDTQYF
TRBV6-5	13	TRBJ2-7	CASRQGDTYEQYF
TRBV14	22	TRBJ1-5	CASSQDPGLHTPYIPGNQPQHF
TRBV7-9	12	TRBJ1-1	CASRDTNTEAFF
TRBV28	13	TRBJ1-1	CASIEGAYTEAFF
TRBV7-2	12	TRBJ1-4	CASSSFNEKLFF
TRBV2	11	TRBJ2-1	CASRDFTEQFF
TRBV2	14	TRBJ1-2	CASSEGPINYGHTF
TRBV2	13	TRBJ1-2	CASRAGQSYGYTF
TRBV2	13	TRBJ1-3	CASTGHSGNTIYF
TRBV6-2/TRBV6-3	16	TRBJ1-2	CASSPPPPTGNYGYTF
TRBV29-1	13	TRBJ1-2	CSVGPRDNYGYTF
TRBV19	15	TRBJ2-5	CASSPGTGRRETQYF